This TCR beta chain was obtained from a study of response to subunit inactivated influenza vaccine. Study observations and caveats: A suggestion made by the authors is that each seasonal influenza vaccination recruits few new T cells.

In TCRdb, the RT-PCR reads were re-called with MiXCR into one record per CDR3 protein. The data hold roughly 700,000 distinct CDR3 sequences, with approximately 14% observed a single time. The V gene end was trimmed by 6 bases and the J gene end by 0 bases; junction bases not matched to a gene: 5. Germline CDR1 reads WNHNN; CDR2 reads SYGVQD (reference sequence). This CDR3 is built from 14 residues. There are a few counts of this clonotype. What it binds is unknown. V gene TRBV10-1 combines with J gene TRBJ2-7; TRBD2 aligns across 7 bases. The source is a man aged 50 or older who received an inactivated influenza vaccine. Sequenced material: PBMCs from blood, taken 14 days before vaccination. The CDR3 region has the DNA TGCGCCAGCAGCCCTGGGAGGGCCTCCTACGAGCAGTACTTC. Translated: CASSPGRASYEQYF.